Listed here are 11 T cell receptor beta chains from one sample, sequenced in a study of sequential checkpoint blockade in melanoma. Sequenced by immunoSEQ multiplex PCR; TCRdb stores in-frame clones only, minus some. Of some 7,500 clones listed, 23% are singletons. Regarding treatment: randomized to nivolumab then ipilimumab (arm A) or the reverse (arm B). This specimen was tumor tissue (inferred from file names), taken from a patient given nivolumab and ipilimumab in sequence. These receptors came from a human donor with melanoma.

This clone was detected many times. The chain combines TRBV6-8 with TRBJ2-7; 10 bases are a match to TRBD1. This CDR3 contains 17 residues. The germline V gene has CDR1 MNHGY and CDR2 SAAAGT. The V gene end was trimmed by 0 bases and the J gene end by 1 base; junction bases not matched to a gene: 6. Here the CDR3 reads CASSYSRDRGTSYEQYF. In DNA form, the CDR3 reads TGTGCCAGCAGTTACTCGCGGGACAGGGGAACGTCCTACGAGCAGTACTTC.

In its sample, this clone is medium-sized. The CDR3 bases are TGTGCCAGCAGCCCCGGACTAGCGGGAGGCGGGGAGACCCAGTACTTC. The encoded protein is CASSPGLAGGGETQYF. The rearrangement joins TRBV11-3 to TRBJ2-5; 14 bases match TRBD2. This CDR3 has 16 residues. Germline-derived CDR1 and CDR2 are SGHNT and YENEEA. Trimming took 5 bases from V and 5 from J; bases not matched to a gene: 7.

This clone was found a few times. The genes are TRBV11-3 and TRBJ2-5; TRBD2 agrees at 9 bases. CDR3 length equals 16 residues. The germline CDR1 and CDR2 sequences are SGHNT and YENEEA. V shed 4 bases, J shed 5 bases, and the junction held 11 bases outside the gene matches. The CDR3 is CASSWSSGAPRETQYF. The DNA of the CDR3 is TGTGCCAGCAGCTGGTCTAGCGGGGCCCCCAGGGAGACCCAGTACTTC.

This clone was counted between two and nine times. The genes are TRBV6-8 and TRBJ1-5, with D possibly TRBD1 on 6 matching bases. V lost 9 bases to trimming and J lost 5 bases, with 17 bases between them. The CDR3 loop spans 14 amino acids. CDR1 and CDR2 from the germline V gene are MNHGY and SAAAGT. CDR3 region: CARVRQAPDQPQHF. The CDR3 bases are TGTGCCAGGGTAAGACAGGCTCCCGATCAGCCCCAGCATTTT.

This clone showed up just a few times. This rearrangement joins TRBV5-1 to TRBJ1-5; 10 bases agree with TRBD1. CDR1 and CDR2 (germline): SGHRS, YFSETQ. The CDR3 covers 16 residues. V gave up 4 bases and J gave up 7 bases; unmatched junction bases: 11. The CDR3 DNA is TGCGCCAGCAGCCATACAGGGACAGGGGAGAAACAGCCCCAGCATTTT. It is translated as CASSHTGTGEKQPQHF.

This clone turned up a few times. V gene TRBV28 combines with J gene TRBJ1-1, with D tentatively TRBD1 (6 bases). The germline CDR1 and CDR2 sequences are MDHEN and SYDVKM. The CDR3 runs to 15 residues. V was clipped by 4 bases and J by 3 bases, with 15 bases between them. The DNA for the CDR3 is TGTGCCAGCAGTTCACCCAGGGGAGGCGACACTGAAGCTTTCTTT. This translates into CASSSPRGGDTEAFF.

The CDR3 DNA reads TGCGCCAGCAGTCAATCTTTCAAATCGGATCAGGGGGGAGAGACCCAGTACTTC. This codes for CASSQSFKSDQGGETQYF. The J gene is TRBJ2-5, the V gene TRBV23-1, with D tentatively TRBD1 (7 bases). TRBV23-1 is flagged as an ORF with uncertain function. This CDR3 has 18 amino acids. V shed 0 bases and J shed 4 bases, with 21 bases lying between them.

A few counts support this clone. The chain employs TRBV10-2 and TRBJ1-2; tentatively, D is TRBD1 (5 bases). The V end was cut by 4 bases, the J end by 5 bases, with 11 bases between. The CDR3 runs 13 residues. Germline V gene data show CDR1 as WSHSY and CDR2 as SAAADI. The CDR3 loop is CASSAQTDYGYTF. CDR3 DNA: TGCGCCAGCAGTGCCCAGACAGATTATGGCTACACCTTC.

This clone has just a few counts. A junction boundary mismatches the germline segment, possibly from a read error. The chain uses TRBV6-8 and TRBJ2-2; either TRBD1 or TRBD2 may supply D (5 bases each). The CDR3 totals 16 residues. Germline CDR1 MNHGY, CDR2 SAAAGT. CDR3 sequence reads: CAISGGDWKNTGELFF. The CDR3 DNA follows: TGTGCCATCAGTGGGGGAGACTGGAAGAACACCGGGGAGCTGTTTTTT.

This clone was seen at least ten times. The rearrangement uses TRBV11-3 and TRBJ2-1, with 7 positions matching TRBD2. V was pared by 5 bases and J by 5 bases, with 15 bases of the junction left unmatched. CDR1 and CDR2 from the germline V gene are SGHNT and YENEEA. The CDR3 runs to 17 residues. In DNA form, the CDR3 reads TGTGCCAGCAGCCTAACCGGGACTACGTGGGATAACAATGAGCAGTTCTTC. It is translated as CASSLTGTTWDNNEQFF.

V and J are TRBV19 and TRBJ1-2; D is perhaps TRBD1 (6 bases). Trimming shortened V by 7 bases and J by 7 bases, and 16 bases separated the two germline ends. CDR3 size: 13 residues. CDR1 is LNHDA, CDR2 SQIVND, per germline (reference sequence). CDR3 region: CASTPRGATGYTF. DNA of the CDR3: TGTGCCAGTACCCCTCGGGGGGCTACTGGCTACACCTTC.